The T cell receptor (beta chain) described here comes from a study of spatial heterogeneity in lung cancer. The CDR3 spans 13 residues. Germline CDR1 and CDR2: LGHDT and YNNKEL (reference sequence). With V trimmed by 4 bases and J by 6 bases, 0 bases remained unmatched. Unique molecular identifiers tagged every individual TCR cDNA molecule. TCRdb itself ran the 5' RACE reads through MiXCR, one entry per CDR3 protein. The repertoire includes under 50,000 distinct CDR3 sequences, approximately 5.2% of them detected once, and just over 25% sits in the top ten. Time point described: sample taken at primary tumor resection. Samples came from some 73 TRACERx patients with untreated early-stage lung cancer. Tumor, nontumor lung or frozen PBMC supplied whole RNA, sequenced without sorting.

The material sequenced was PBMCs, taken at surgery. The chain carries TRBV3-1 and TRBJ2-2; TRBD2 agrees at 9 bases. This receptor was taken from a female donor with early-stage non-small cell lung cancer. CDR3 loop: CASSPSGAGELFF. Written as DNA, the CDR3 is TGTGCCAGCAGCCCTAGCGGGGCCGGGGAGCTGTTTTTT.